This T cell receptor (beta chain) is drawn from a study of cytomegalovirus exposure and HLA in healthy donors. About the research overall: The same platform as the roughly 700 first-cohort repertoires was used for the 95 to 150 validation repertoires, a later analysis reported.

The CDR3 covers 12 residues. V shed 6 bases, J shed 10 bases, and the junction held 4 bases outside the gene matches. Germline CDR1 and CDR2: LNHDA and SQIVND (reference sequence). TCRdb keeps only in-frame clones here, not all; method: immunoSEQ multiplex PCR. Of about 180,000 clones in the sample, about 85% were seen once. Sequencing was done on a sample of PBMCs. This receptor was obtained from a man younger than 30 in good health and CMV-seropositive. The chain is built from TRBV19 and TRBJ2-1, with 9 bases identical to TRBD2. The DNA of the CDR3 is TGTGCCAGTAGCCGCGGACTAGCGGAGCAGTTCTTC. It yields the protein CASSRGLAEQFF.